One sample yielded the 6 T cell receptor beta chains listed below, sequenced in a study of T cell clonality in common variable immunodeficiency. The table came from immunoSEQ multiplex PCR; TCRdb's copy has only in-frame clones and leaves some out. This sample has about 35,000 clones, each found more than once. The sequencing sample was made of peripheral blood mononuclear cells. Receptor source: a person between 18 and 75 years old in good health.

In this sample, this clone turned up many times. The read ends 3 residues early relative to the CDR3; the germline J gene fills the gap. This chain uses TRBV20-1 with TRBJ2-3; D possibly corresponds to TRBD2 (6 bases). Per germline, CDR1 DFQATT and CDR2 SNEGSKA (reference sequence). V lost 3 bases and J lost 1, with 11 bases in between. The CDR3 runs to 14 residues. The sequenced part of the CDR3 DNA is TGCAGTGCTAGTGCGGCTAGCGGCACAGATACG. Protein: CSASAASGTDT. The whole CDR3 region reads CSASAASGTDTQYF.

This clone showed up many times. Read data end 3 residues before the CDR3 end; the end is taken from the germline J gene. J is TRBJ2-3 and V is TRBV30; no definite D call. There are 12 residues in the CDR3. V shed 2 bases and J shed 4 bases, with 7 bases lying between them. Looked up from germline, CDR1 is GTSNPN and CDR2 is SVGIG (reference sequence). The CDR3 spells CAWSTAADTQYF. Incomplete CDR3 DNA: TGTGCCTGGAGTACAGCCGCAGATACG.

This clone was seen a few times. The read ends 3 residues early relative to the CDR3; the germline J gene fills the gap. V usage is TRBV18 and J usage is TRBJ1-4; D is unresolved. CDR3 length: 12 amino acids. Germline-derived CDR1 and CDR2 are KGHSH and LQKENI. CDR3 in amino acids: CASSPANSPLFF. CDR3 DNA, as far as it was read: TGTGCCAGCTCACCAGCTAATTCACCA.

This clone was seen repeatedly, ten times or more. The sequenced part of the CDR3 DNA is TGTGCCAGCAGCTTTGGGACAGCCTACGAG. This gives the protein CASSFGTAYE. The full CDR3 sequence reads CASSFGTAYEQYF. The V gene is TRBV7-9, the J gene TRBJ2-7; 7 bases agree with TRBD1. Read data end 3 residues before the CDR3 end; the end is taken from the germline J gene. V trimming: 3 bases; J trimming: 2 bases; junction bases outside the gene matches: 1. The germline V gene encodes CDR1 SEHNR and CDR2 FQNEAQ (reference sequence). The CDR3 sequence is 13 residues long.

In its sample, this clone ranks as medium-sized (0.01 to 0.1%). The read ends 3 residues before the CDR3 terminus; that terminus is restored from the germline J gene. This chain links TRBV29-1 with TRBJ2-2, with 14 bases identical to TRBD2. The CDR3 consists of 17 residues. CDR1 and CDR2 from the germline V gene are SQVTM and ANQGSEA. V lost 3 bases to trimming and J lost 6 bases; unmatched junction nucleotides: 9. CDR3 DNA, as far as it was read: TGCAGCGTTGACGCGGGACTAGCGGGAGAAGTCGCCGGGGAG. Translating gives CSVDAGLAGEVAGE. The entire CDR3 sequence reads CSVDAGLAGEVAGELFF.

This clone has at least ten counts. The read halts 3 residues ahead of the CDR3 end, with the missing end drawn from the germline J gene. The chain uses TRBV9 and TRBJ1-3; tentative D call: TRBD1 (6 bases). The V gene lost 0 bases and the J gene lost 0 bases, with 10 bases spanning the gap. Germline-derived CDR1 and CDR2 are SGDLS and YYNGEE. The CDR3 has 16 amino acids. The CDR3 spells CASSVGRTASGNTIYF. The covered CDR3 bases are TGTGCCAGCAGCGTAGGAAGGACAGCCTCTGGAAACACC.